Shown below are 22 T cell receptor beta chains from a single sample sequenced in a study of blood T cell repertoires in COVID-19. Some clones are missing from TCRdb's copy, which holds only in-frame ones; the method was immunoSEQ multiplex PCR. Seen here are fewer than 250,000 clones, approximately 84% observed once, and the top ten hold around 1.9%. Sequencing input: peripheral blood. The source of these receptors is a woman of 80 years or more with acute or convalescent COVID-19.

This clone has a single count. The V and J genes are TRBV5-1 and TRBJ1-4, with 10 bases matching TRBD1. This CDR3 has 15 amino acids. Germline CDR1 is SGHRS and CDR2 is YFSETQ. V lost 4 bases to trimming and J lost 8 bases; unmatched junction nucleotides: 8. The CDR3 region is CASSDRTGGGEKLFF. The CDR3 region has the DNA TGCGCCAGCAGCGACCGGACAGGGGGGGGCGAAAAACTGTTTTTT.

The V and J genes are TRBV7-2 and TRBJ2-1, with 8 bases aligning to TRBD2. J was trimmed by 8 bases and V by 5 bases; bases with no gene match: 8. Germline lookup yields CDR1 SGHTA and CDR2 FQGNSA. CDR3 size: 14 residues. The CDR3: CASSPRTSWDEQFF. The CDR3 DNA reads TGTGCCAGCAGCCCACGGACTAGCTGGGATGAGCAGTTCTTC.

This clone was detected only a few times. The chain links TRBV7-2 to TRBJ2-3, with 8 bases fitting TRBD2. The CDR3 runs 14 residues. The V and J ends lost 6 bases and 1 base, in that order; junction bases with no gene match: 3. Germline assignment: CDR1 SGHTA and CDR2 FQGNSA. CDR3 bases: TGTGCCAGCAGGACTAGCGCAGGCACAGATACGCAGTATTTT. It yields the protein CASRTSAGTDTQYF. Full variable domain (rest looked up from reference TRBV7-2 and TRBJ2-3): GAGVSQSPSNKVTEKGKDVELRCDPISGHTALYWYRQSLGQGLEFLIYFQGNSAPDKSGLPSDRFSAERTGGSVSTLTIQRTQQEDSAVYLCASRTSAGTDTQYFGPGTRLTVL.

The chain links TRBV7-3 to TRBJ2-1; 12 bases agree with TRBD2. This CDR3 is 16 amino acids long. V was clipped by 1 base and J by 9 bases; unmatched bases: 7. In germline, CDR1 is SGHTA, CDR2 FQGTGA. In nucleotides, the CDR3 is TGTGCCAGCAGCTTAATGGCTAGCGGGGGGGCCGGTGAGCAGTTCTTC. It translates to CASSLMASGGAGEQFF.

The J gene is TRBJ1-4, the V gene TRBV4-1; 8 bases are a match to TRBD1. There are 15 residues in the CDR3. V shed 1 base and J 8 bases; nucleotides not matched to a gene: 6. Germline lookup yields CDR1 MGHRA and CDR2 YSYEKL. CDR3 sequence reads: CASSQVQGDREKLFF. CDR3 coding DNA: TGCGCCAGCAGCCAAGTACAGGGGGACCGAGAAAAACTGTTTTTT.

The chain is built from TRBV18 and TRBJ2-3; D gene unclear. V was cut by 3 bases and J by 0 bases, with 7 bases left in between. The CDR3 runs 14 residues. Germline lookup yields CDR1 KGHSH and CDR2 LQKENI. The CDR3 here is CASSPPVSTDTQYF. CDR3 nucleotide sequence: TGTGCCAGCTCACCTCCCGTTAGCACAGATACGCAGTATTTT.

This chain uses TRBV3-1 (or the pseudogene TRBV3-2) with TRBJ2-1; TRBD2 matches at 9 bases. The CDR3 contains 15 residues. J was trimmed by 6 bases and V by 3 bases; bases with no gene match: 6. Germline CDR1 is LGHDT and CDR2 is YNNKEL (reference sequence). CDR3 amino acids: CASSHISGSVNEQFF. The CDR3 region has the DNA TGTGCCAGCAGCCATATTAGCGGGAGTGTCAATGAGCAGTTCTTC.

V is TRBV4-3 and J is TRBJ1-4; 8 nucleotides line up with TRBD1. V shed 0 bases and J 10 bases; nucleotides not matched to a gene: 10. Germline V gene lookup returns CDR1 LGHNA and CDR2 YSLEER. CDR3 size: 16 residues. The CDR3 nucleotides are TGCGCCAGCAGCCAAGATATTCAGGGGGCAACTGGAAAACTGTTTTTT. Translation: CASSQDIQGATGKLFF.

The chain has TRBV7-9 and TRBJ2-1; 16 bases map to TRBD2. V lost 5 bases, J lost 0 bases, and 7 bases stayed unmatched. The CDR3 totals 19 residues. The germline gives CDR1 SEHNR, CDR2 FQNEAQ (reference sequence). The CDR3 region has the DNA TGTGCCAGCAGCCGTACGGGACTAGCGGGGGGGAGCTCCTACAATGAGCAGTTCTTC. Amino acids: CASSRTGLAGGSSYNEQFF. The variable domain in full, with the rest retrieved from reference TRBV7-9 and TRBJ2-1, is DTGVSQNPRHKITKRGQNVTFRCDPISEHNRLYWYRQTLGQGPEFLTYFQNEAQLEKSRLLSDRFSAERPKGSFSTLEIQRTEQGDSAMYLCASSRTGLAGGSSYNEQFFGPGTRLTVL.

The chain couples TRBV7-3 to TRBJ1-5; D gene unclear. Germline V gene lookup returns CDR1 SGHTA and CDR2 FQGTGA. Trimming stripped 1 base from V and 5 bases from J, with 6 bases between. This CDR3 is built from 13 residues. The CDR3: CASSLSVDQPQHF. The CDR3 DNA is TGTGCCAGCAGCTTAAGTGTCGATCAGCCCCAGCATTTT. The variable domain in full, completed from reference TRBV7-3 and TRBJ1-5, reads GAGVSQTPSNKVTEKGKYVELRCDPISGHTALYWYRQSLGQGPEFLIYFQGTGAADDSGLPNDRFFAVRPEGSVSTLKIQRTERGDSAVYLCASSLSVDQPQHFGDGTRLSIL.

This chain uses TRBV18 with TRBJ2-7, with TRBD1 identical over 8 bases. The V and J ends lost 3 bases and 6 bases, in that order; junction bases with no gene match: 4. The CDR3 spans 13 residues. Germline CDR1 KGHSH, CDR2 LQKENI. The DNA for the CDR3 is TGTGCCAGCTCACCGACAGGGGCAGGCGAGCAGTACTTC. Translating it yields CASSPTGAGEQYF.

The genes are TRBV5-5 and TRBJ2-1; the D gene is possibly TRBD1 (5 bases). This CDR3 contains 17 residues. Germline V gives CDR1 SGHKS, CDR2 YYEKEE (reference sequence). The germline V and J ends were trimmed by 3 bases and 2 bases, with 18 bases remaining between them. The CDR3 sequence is CASSYDDSYIPYNEQFF. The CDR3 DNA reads TGTGCCAGCAGCTACGATGACAGTTACATCCCCTACAATGAGCAGTTCTTC.

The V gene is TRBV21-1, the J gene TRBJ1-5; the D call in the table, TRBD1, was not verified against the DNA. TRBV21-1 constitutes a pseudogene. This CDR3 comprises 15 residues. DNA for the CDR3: TGTGCCAGCAGTATGACAGAGACAAGCAATCAGCCCCAGCATTTT. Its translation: CASSMTETSNQPQHF.

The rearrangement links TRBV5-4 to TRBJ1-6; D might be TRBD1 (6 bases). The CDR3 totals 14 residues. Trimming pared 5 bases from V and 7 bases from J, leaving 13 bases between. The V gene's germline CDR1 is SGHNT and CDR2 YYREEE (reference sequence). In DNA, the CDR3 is TGTGCCAGCAGTACCCGGGACACAAATTCACCCCTCCACTTT. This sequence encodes CASSTRDTNSPLHF.

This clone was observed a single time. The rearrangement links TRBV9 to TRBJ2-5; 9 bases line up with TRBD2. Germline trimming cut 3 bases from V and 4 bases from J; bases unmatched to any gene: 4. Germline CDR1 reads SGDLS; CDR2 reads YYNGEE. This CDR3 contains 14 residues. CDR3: CASSAREGRETQYF. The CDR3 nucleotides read TGTGCCAGCAGCGCGCGGGAGGGCCGAGAGACCCAGTACTTC.

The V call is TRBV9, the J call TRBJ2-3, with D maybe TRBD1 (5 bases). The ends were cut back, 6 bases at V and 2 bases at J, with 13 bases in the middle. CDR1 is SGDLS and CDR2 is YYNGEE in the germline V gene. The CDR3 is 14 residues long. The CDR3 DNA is TGTGCCAGCAAAGCTCAAGGGGCCACAGATACGCAGTATTTT. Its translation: CASKAQGATDTQYF.

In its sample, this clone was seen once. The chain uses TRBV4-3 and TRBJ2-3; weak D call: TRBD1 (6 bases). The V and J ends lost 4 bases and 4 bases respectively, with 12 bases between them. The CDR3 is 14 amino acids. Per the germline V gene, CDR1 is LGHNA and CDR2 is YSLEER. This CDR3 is CASSRSRGPDTQYF. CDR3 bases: TGCGCCAGCAGCCGTAGCAGGGGCCCAGATACGCAGTATTTT.

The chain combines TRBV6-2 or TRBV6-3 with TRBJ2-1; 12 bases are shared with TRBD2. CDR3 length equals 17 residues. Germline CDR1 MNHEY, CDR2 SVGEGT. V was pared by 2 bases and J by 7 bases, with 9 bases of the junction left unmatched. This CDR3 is CASSYGTSGGWLNEQFF. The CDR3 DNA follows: TGTGCCAGCAGTTACGGTACTAGCGGGGGGTGGCTGAATGAGCAGTTCTTC.

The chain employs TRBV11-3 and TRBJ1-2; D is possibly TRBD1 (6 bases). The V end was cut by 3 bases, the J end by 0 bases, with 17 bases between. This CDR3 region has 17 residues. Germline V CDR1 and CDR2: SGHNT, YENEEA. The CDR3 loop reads CASSFDRQERANYGYTF. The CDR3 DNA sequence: TGTGCCAGCAGCTTCGATCGACAGGAGCGAGCTAACTATGGCTACACCTTC.

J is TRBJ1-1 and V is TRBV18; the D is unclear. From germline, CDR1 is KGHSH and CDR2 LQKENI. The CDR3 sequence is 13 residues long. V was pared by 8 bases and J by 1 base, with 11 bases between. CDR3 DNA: TGTGCCAGCAAATGGGAGGAGAACACTGAAGCTTTCTTT. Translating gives CASKWEENTEAFF.

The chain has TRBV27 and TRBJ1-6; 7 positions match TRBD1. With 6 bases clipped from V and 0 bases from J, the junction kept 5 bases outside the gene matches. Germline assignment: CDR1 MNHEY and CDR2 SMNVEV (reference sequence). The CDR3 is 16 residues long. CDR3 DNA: TGTGCCAGCAGAATGACAGGGATCTCCTATAATTCACCCCTCCACTTT. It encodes CASRMTGISYNSPLHF.

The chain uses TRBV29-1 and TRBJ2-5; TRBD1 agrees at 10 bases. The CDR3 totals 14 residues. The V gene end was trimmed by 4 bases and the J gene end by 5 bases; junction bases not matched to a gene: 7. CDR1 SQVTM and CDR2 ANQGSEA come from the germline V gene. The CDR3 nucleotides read TGCAGCGTTGGCCGACAGGGGGCTTTGGAGACCCAGTACTTC. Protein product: CSVGRQGALETQYF.